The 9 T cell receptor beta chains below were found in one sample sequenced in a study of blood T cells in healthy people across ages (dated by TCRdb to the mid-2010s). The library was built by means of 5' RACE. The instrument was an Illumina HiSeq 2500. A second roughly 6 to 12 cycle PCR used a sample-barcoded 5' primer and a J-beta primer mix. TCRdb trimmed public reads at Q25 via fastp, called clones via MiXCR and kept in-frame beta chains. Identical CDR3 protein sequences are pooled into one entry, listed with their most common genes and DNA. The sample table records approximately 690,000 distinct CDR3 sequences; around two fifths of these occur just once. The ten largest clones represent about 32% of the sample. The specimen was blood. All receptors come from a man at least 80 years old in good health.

The DNA of the CDR3 is TGTGCCAGCAGCCAAGGGCCAGGGAGGGACGAGCAGTACTTC. The encoded protein is CASSQGPGRDEQYF. The chain combines TRBV3-1 with TRBJ2-7, with 7 bases matching TRBD2. Per germline, CDR1 LGHDT and CDR2 YNNKEL (reference sequence). The V segment lost 1 base and the J segment 5 bases; nucleotides outside the gene matches: 5. The CDR3 spans 14 residues.

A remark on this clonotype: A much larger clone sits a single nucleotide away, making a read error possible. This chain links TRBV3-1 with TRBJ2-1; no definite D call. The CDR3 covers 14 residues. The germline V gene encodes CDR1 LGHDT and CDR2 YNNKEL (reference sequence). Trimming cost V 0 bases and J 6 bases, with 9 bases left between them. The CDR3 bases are TGTGCCAGCAGCCAAGAGGGCAGTATCAATGAGCAGTTCTTC. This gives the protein CASSQEGSINEQFF.

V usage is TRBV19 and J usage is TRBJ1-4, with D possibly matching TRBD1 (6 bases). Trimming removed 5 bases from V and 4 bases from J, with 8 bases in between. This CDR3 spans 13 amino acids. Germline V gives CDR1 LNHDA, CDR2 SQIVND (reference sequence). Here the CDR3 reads CASSLDSNEKLFF. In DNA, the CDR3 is TGTGCCAGTAGTCTGGACAGTAATGAAAAACTGTTTTTT.

The CDR3 protein is CSAREDITYNEQFF. The CDR3 DNA sequence: TGCAGTGCTAGAGAGGACATTACCTACAATGAGCAGTTCTTC. The chain employs TRBV20-1 and TRBJ2-1; D may be TRBD1 (5 bases). V gave up 0 bases and J gave up 2 bases, with 8 bases separating them. The V gene's germline CDR1 is DFQATT and CDR2 SNEGSKA (reference sequence). The CDR3 extends over 14 amino acids.

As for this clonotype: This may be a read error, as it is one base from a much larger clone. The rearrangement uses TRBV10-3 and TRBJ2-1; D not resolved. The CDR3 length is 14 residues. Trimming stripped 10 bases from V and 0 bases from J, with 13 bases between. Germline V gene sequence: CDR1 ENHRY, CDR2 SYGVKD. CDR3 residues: CATESASSYNEQFF. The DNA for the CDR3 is TGTGCCACAGAGTCGGCGAGCTCCTACAATGAGCAGTTCTTC.

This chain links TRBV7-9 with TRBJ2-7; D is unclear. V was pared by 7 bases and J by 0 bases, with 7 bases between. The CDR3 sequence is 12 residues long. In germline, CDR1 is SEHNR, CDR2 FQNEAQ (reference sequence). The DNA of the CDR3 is TGTGCCAGCACGCCGGGCTCCTACGAGCAGTACTTC. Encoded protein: CASTPGSYEQYF.

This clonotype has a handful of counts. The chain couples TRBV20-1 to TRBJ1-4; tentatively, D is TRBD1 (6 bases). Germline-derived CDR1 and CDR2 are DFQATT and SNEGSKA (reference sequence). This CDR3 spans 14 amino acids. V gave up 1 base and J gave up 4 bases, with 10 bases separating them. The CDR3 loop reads CSARGDIVNEKLFF. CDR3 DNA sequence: TGCAGTGCTAGAGGGGACATTGTTAATGAAAAACTGTTTTTT.

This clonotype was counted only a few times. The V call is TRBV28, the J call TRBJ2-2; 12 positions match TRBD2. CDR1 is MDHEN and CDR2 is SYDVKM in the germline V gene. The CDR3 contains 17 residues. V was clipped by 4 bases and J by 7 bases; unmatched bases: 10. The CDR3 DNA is TGTGCCAGCAGTTCGTACTCTAGCGGGAGGGGCGGCGGGGAGCTGTTTTTT. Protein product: CASSSYSSGRGGGELFF.

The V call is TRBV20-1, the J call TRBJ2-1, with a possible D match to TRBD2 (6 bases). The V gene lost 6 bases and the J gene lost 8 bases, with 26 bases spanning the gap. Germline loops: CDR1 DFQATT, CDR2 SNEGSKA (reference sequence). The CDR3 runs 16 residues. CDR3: CSATETRLVTGDEQFF. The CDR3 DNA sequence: TGCAGTGCGACGGAAACCAGACTAGTGACGGGCGATGAGCAGTTCTTC.